Following are 8 T cell receptor beta chains from one sample sequenced in a study of shared clonotypes between healthy human individuals. Some clones are missing from TCRdb's copy, which holds only in-frame ones; the method was immunoSEQ multiplex PCR. In the table there are 980,000 or so clones, less than 85% of which are singletons. Material: memory CD4+ T cells sorted from blood. Subset reported: CD45RA-negative fraction. The receptor source for this set is a man aged 18 to 35 in good health.

This clone was seen only a few times. This chain joins TRBV19 and TRBJ1-1; 7 bases align to TRBD1. The junction had 8 bases not matched to a gene; V was cut back by 6 bases and J by 7 bases. Germline V lookup: CDR1 LNHDA, CDR2 SQIVND (reference sequence). There are 13 residues in the CDR3. The CDR3 region is CASSHRGLVEAFF. In DNA, the CDR3 is TGTGCCAGTAGCCACAGGGGATTGGTTGAAGCTTTCTTT.

This chain links TRBV4-1 with TRBJ2-3; 11 bases align to TRBD2. The germline CDR1 and CDR2 sequences are MGHRA and YSYEKL. V gave up 3 bases and J gave up 4 bases; unmatched junction bases: 15. This CDR3 comprises 19 residues. This CDR3 reads CASSQKHYQLAGGPDTQYF. CDR3 coding DNA: TGCGCCAGCAGCCAGAAACACTACCAGCTAGCGGGGGGCCCAGATACGCAGTATTTT.

V usage is TRBV14 and J usage is TRBJ2-7, with 7 bases lining up with TRBD2. CDR3 length equals 17 residues. Germline lookup yields CDR1 SGHDN and CDR2 FVKESK. V shed 2 bases and J 2 bases; nucleotides not matched to a gene: 12. CDR3 amino acids: CASSQPTGTTRTYEQYF. The CDR3 DNA is TGTGCCAGCAGCCAACCAACGGGGACTACACGAACCTACGAGCAGTACTTC.

This clone was observed a single time. The gene calls are TRBV6-5 and TRBJ2-7, with a tentative D call TRBD1 (5 bases). Between the trimmed V and J ends, which lost 2 bases and 5 bases, there was a span of 10 bases. This CDR3 contains 13 residues. The germline gives CDR1 MNHEY, CDR2 SVGAGI. CDR3: CASSYVGRHEQYF. The CDR3 bases are TGTGCCAGCAGTTACGTGGGGCGGCACGAGCAGTACTTC.

This chain connects TRBV28 to TRBJ2-7; 8 bases align to TRBD1. The length of the CDR3 is 13 residues. Germline CDR1 is MDHEN and CDR2 is SYDVKM. V shed 8 bases and J 5 bases; nucleotides not matched to a gene: 8. In DNA form, the CDR3 reads TGTGCCAGCGCCACAGGGGGAAAACACGAGCAGTACTTC. It translates to CASATGGKHEQYF.

The chain is built from TRBV5-1 and TRBJ2-7; a weak D match, TRBD2 (6 bases). V lost 0 bases to trimming and J lost 0 bases, with 13 bases between them. This CDR3 is 16 amino acids long. Germline-derived CDR1 and CDR2 are SGHRS and YFSETQ. As DNA, the CDR3 is TGCGCCAGCAGCTTGGGGCCCATCGGGGGCTCCTACGAGCAGTACTTC. This gives the protein CASSLGPIGGSYEQYF.

The chain combines TRBV6-1 with TRBJ2-5; a possible D gene is TRBD1 (6 bases). The V gene's germline CDR1 is MNHNS and CDR2 SASEGT. The CDR3 has 15 amino acids. With 6 bases removed from V and 6 bases from J, the gap between germline ends came to 20 bases. The CDR3: CASREPTGLGKTQYF. The CDR3 DNA reads as TGTGCCAGCAGGGAACCCACAGGGTTGGGAAAGACCCAGTACTTC.

The chain is built from TRBV30 and TRBJ2-7; 7 nucleotides line up with TRBD1. V gave up 3 bases and J gave up 3 bases; unmatched junction bases: 8. The CDR3 is 14 amino acids. The germline gives CDR1 GTSNPN, CDR2 SVGIG (reference sequence). As DNA, the CDR3 is TGTGCCTGGAGGCTACTCGACAGGGTCTACGAGCAGTACTTC. Translating gives CAWRLLDRVYEQYF.